This T cell receptor (beta chain) was captured in a study of T cells in Graves' hyperthyroidism and ophthalmopathy. Amplification of TCR beta CDR3 regions was performed using RNA transcripts as template. HTBI primers were employed in a first-round RT-PCR of the TCR CDR3. TCRdb reanalysed the multiplex PCR reads using MiXCR and keeps one entry per CDR3 protein. Here the sample spans some 770,000 distinct CDR3 sequences, about 17% being singletons. V shed 2 bases and J 3 bases; nucleotides not matched to a gene: 4. This CDR3 contains 14 residues. Germline V CDR1 and CDR2: ENHRY, SYGVKD. The study left out patients who had uncontrolled infection, other autoimmune disease, pregnancy or lactation. Study-wide findings and caveats: Within blood appeared most thyroid clonotypes that had expanded above 0.001.

This clonotype was seen only a few times. Antigen unknown. Sequencing was done on a sample of blood. The source of this sequence is a man aged 18 to 30 with Graves' hyperthyroidism. The chain couples TRBV10-3 to TRBJ2-7; 7 bases map to TRBD2. DNA for the CDR3: TGTGCCATCAGTGAGGCGGGGGAGTACTACGAGCAGTACTTC. Protein: CAISEAGEYYEQYF.